These T cell receptor beta chains were read from a single sample in a study of cytomegalovirus exposure and HLA in healthy donors. The repertoire was sequenced with immunoSEQ multiplex PCR; TCRdb's copy has only in-frame clones and lacks some. The table lists approximately 240,000 clones, roughly 82% of them singletons. What was sequenced was PBMCs. All receptors derive from a woman between 40 and 50 years old in good health and CMV-seropositive. The CDR3 runs from the conserved cysteine through the conserved F or W. The order of the fields is D gene, V gene, clone size, J gene, CDR3 DNA, CDR3 protein. A D gene is named only where the DNA matches it firmly. Clone size is shown for a subset of rows, as once, few, many or a class of expanded clone.

TRBD2	TRBV4-3	.	TRBJ2-1	TGCGCCAGCAGCCAAGGGTTACCGGGAGGGCCTCTCAATGAGCAGTTCTTC	CASSQGLPGGPLNEQFF
TRBD2	TRBV6-1	.	TRBJ2-7	TGTGCCATCCAGACTAGCGGGATAGGCGAGCAGTACTTC	CAIQTSGIGEQYF
.	TRBV6-5	.	TRBJ1-1	TGTGCCAGCACTCTAGGACATATGAACACTGAAGCTTTCTTT	CASTLGHMNTEAFF
.	TRBV7-2	.	TRBJ1-2	TGTGCCAGCAGCTTAGTGGGGAGGGGTTTGGGCCTCCTGCATGGCTACACCTTC	CASSLVGRGLGLLHGYTF
TRBD1	TRBV7-2	.	TRBJ1-2	TGTGCCAGCAGCATCAGGGGGGACAGTCCAGGGGGCTACACCTTC	CASSIRGDSPGGYTF
TRBD1	TRBV15	.	TRBJ1-1	TGTGCCACCAGCAGAGATAGGACAGGGGGGAACACTGAAGCTTTCTTT	CATSRDRTGGNTEAFF
.	TRBV20-1	.	TRBJ2-2	TGCAGTGCTTTCCTTGCCGGGGAGCTGTTTTTT	CSAFLAGELFF
.	TRBV27	.	TRBJ1-2	TGTGCCAGCAGTTGGGGCCCGCCGGCTGGCTACACCTTC	CASSWGPPAGYTF
TRBD1	TRBV23-1	.	TRBJ1-3	TGCGCCAGCAGTCACGCGGGACTGACCAGGCCAGACAGGGGGCTTCAAGGAAACACCATATATTTT	CASSHAGLTRPDRGLQGNTIYF
TRBD1	TRBV19	.	TRBJ1-1	TGTGCCAGTAGTTCCGGGACAGGGATGTTCACTGAAGCTTTCTTT	CASSSGTGMFTEAFF
.	TRBV5-1	.	TRBJ2-3	TGCGCCACCTCTCTAGGCGTCAGCACAGATACGCAGTATTTT	CATSLGVSTDTQYF
.	TRBV21-1	.	TRBJ2-7	TGTGCCAGCAGCGCTCGGACAGGGGGCTACGAGCAGTACTTC	CASSARTGGYEQYF
.	TRBV6-1	few	TRBJ2-1	TGTGCCATCAGGGGGACTAACAATGAGCAGTTCTTC	CAIRGTNNEQFF
.	TRBV5-1	once	TRBJ2-1	TGCGCCAGCAGCTTGGGACAGTCCTACAATGAGCAGTTCTTC	CASSLGQSYNEQFF
TRBD1	TRBV18	once	TRBJ1-6	TGTGCCAGCTCACCGAGCACCGGGACAGCTAATTCACCCCTCCACTTT	CASSPSTGTANSPLHF
TRBD1	TRBV10-3	once	TRBJ2-2	TGTGCCATCAGTGATTTAGGGACAGACACCGGGGAGCTGTTTTTT	CAISDLGTDTGELFF
.	TRBV4-3	.	TRBJ1-2	TGCGCCAGCAGCCAAGGACGGGGTTCTGGGGGCTACACCTTC	CASSQGRGSGGYTF
.	TRBV11-2	.	TRBJ2-2	TGTGCCAGCAGCCAAGGTGGCAGGCTGAACACCGGGGAGCTGTTTTTT	CASSQGGRLNTGELFF
.	TRBV9	few	TRBJ1-1	TGTGCCAGCAGCGTTTCTAGGGAGTTGAGCACTGAAGCTTTCTTT	CASSVSRELSTEAFF
TRBD2	TRBV5-4	.	TRBJ2-3	TGTGCCAGCAGCCACCAGCGGGAGTGGTCAGATACGCAGTATTTT	CASSHQREWSDTQYF